The T cell receptor beta chain described here comes from a study of CD8 T cells in Susac syndrome. Study summary: Within the sequenced group of Susac syndrome patients, more than 5 showed active disease and roughly 8 were in remission.

RNA in amounts of roughly 0.5 to 1 ug was reverse transcribed with random hexamers. Amplification of TCR beta CDR3 across 54 Vbeta and 13 Jbeta was performed with immunoSEQ multiplex PCR. MiXCR, run by TCRdb on the immunoSEQ multiplex PCR reads, gives a single entry per CDR3 protein. The sample records about 80,000 distinct CDR3 sequences, roughly 94% being singletons. TEMRA cells underwent FACS enrichment and CD8+ and CD4+ T cells underwent negative isolation. Trimming took off 1 base at V and 0 bases at J, with 10 bases between the two ends. The CDR3 covers 16 residues. Germline CDR1 is LGHNA and CDR2 is YSLEER.

The chain carries TRBV4-3 and TRBJ2-1, with D hard to call. The source of this sequence is a human donor with Susac syndrome. Material for sequencing was CD8+ T cells from PBMCs. CDR3 sequence: CASSQGRRSSYNEQFF. The CDR3 nucleotides are TGCGCCAGCAGCCAAGGCCGTCGGAGCTCCTACAATGAGCAGTTCTTC.